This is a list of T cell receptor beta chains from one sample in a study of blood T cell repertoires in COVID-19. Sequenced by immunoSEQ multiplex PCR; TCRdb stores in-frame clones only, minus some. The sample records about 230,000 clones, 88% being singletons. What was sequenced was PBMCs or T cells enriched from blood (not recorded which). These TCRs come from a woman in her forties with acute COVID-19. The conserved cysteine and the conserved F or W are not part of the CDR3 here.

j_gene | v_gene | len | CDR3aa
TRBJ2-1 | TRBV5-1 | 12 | ASSGGGGVNEQF
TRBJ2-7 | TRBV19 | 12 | ASRPSGGFYEQY
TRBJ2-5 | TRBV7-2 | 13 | ASSLDGQGGETQY
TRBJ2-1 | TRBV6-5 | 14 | ASSYSTRVVHNEQF
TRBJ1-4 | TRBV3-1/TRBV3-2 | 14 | ASSQGGQGFNEKLF
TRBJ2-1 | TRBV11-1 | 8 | ATLGQEQF
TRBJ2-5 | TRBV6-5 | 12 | ASSHDSNQETQY
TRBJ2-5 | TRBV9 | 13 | ASSFRDRDGETQY
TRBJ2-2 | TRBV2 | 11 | ASSDRGDGELF
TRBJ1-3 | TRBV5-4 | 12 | ASSGEGSINTIY
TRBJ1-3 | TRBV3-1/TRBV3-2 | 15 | ASSQENPAAVGNTIY
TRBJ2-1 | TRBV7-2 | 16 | ASSLGLASGASYNEQF
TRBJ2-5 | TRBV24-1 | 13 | ATSDPTGNVETQY
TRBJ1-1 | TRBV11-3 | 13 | ASSLVTGGFTEAF
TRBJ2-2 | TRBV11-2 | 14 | ASSPKGGRAPGELF
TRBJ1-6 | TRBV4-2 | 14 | ASSQPRQGYNSPLH
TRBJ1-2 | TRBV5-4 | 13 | ASGRVGTGYYGYT